This entry lists 16 T cell receptor beta chains sequenced from one sample in a study of T cells after posttransplantation cyclophosphamide. Method: immunoSEQ multiplex PCR; TCRdb's copy keeps in-frame clones and lacks some. The sample lists about 22,000 clones; around 73% were seen once. The sample taken for sequencing was memory CD4+ T cells sorted from PBMCs. These receptors were collected from a woman aged 55-69 years in good health, CMV-negative, and a related stem cell transplant donor.

The V and J genes are TRBV30 and TRBJ2-7, with D tentatively TRBD2 (5 bases). Germline CDR1 and CDR2: GTSNPN and SVGIG (reference sequence). This CDR3 spans 14 amino acids. V lost 3 bases and J lost 2, with 14 bases in between. CDR3 loop: CAWSRRAGAYEQYF. The CDR3 DNA reads TGTGCCTGGAGCCGTAGGGCGGGCGCCTACGAGCAGTACTTC.

This clone has a handful of counts. The CDR3 loop is CASSLEQGVYEQYF. CDR3 nucleotide sequence: TGTGCCAGCAGCTTGGAACAGGGGGTCTACGAGCAGTACTTC. This chain connects TRBV5-4 to TRBJ2-7, with 8 bases that match TRBD1. Germline V gene data show CDR1 as SGHNT and CDR2 as YYREEE (reference sequence). There are 14 residues in the CDR3. Trimming at V came to 0 bases and at J to 3 bases, leaving 2 bases not matched to a gene.

The chain has TRBV9 and TRBJ2-1; weak D call: TRBD2 (5 bases). Germline loops: CDR1 SGDLS, CDR2 YYNGEE. The CDR3 length is 16 residues. V gave up 1 base and J gave up 0 bases, with 11 bases separating them. The CDR3 loop reads CASSVWTGSSYNEQFF. The CDR3 DNA reads TGTGCCAGCAGCGTATGGACGGGGAGCTCCTACAATGAGCAGTTCTTC.

In regard to this clone: The identical CDR3 is also encoded by other nucleotide sequences in the sample. The chain couples TRBV5-1 to TRBJ2-3; D unclear. In germline, CDR1 is SGHRS, CDR2 YFSETQ. This CDR3 region has 13 residues. Trimming left V 0 bases short and J 1 base short, with 3 bases between. The CDR3 nucleotides are TGCGCCAGCAGCTTGGCGGGCACAGATACGCAGTATTTT. Amino acid sequence: CASSLAGTDTQYF.

V usage is TRBV4-3 and J usage is TRBJ1-6; no firm D call. The CDR3 loop spans 14 amino acids. Germline lookup yields CDR1 LGHNA and CDR2 YSLEER. The ends were cut back, 6 bases at V and 3 bases at J, with 9 bases in the middle. For the CDR3, the DNA is TGCGCCAGCAGAACGGAGCGCTATAATTCACCCCTCCACTTT. Encoded protein: CASRTERYNSPLHF.

The chain joins TRBV28 to TRBJ2-3; weak D call: TRBD2 (5 bases). Trimming shortened V by 3 bases and J by 2 bases, and 12 bases separated the two germline ends. There are 15 residues in the CDR3. CDR1 is MDHEN and CDR2 is SYDVKM in the germline V gene. The CDR3 here is CASSFTGSYTDTQYF. DNA for the CDR3: TGTGCCAGCAGTTTTACGGGGTCGTACACAGATACGCAGTATTTT.

The CDR3 DNA follows: TGTGCCAGTAGTATCCCCTACTCGAACACCGGGGAGCTGTTTTTT. It specifies CASSIPYSNTGELFF. The chain uses TRBV19 and TRBJ2-2; D gene ambiguous. Trimming shortened V by 3 bases and J by 0 bases, and 8 bases separated the two germline ends. The CDR3 totals 15 residues. Per germline, CDR1 LNHDA and CDR2 SQIVND (reference sequence).

The chain is built from TRBV6-4 and TRBJ2-1; 9 bases map to TRBD2. The CDR3 runs 15 residues. Germline V CDR1 and CDR2: MRHNA, SNTAGT. V trimming: 5 bases; J trimming: 0 bases; junction bases outside the gene matches: 2. CDR3 in amino acids: CASSLSGSSYNEQFF. In DNA, the CDR3 is TGTGCCAGCAGTCTTAGCGGGAGCTCCTACAATGAGCAGTTCTTC.

This clone was found a few times. This chain uses TRBV28 with TRBJ2-7; possibly TRBD1 for D (6 bases). CDR1 MDHEN and CDR2 SYDVKM come from the germline V gene. V was clipped by 4 bases and J by 4 bases, with 17 bases between them. The length of the CDR3 is 15 residues. The DNA of the CDR3 is TGTGCCAGCAGTTCCCCCCGGACAGCGCGTTACGAGCAGTACTTC. Translating it yields CASSSPRTARYEQYF. The full variable domain, its missing parts supplied by reference TRBV28 and TRBJ2-7, is DVKVTQSSRYLVKRTGEKVFLECVQDMDHENMFWYRQDPGLGLRLIYFSYDVKMKEKGDIPEGYSVSREKKERFSLILESASTNQTSMYLCASSSPRTARYEQYFGPGTRLTVT.

The chain links TRBV5-1 to TRBJ1-2; 12 bases line up with TRBD1. V shed 9 bases and J 8 bases; nucleotides not matched to a gene: 11. From germline, CDR1 is SGHRS and CDR2 YFSETQ. The CDR3 length is 14 residues. The CDR3 nucleotides read TGCGCCACGTACCGGGACAGGGGGCTGGAAGGCTACACCTTC. The encoded protein is CATYRDRGLEGYTF.

V and J are TRBV6-5 and TRBJ1-1; tentatively, D is TRBD1 (6 bases). V gave up 4 bases and J gave up 0 bases, with 12 bases separating them. This CDR3 contains 15 residues. The germline CDR1 and CDR2 sequences are MNHEY and SVGAGI. CDR3 sequence reads: CASSFRGQMNTEAFF. CDR3 nucleotides: TGTGCCAGCAGTTTTCGGGGACAAATGAACACTGAAGCTTTCTTT.

This chain links TRBV11-2 with TRBJ1-1, with 8 positions matching TRBD1. The V gene end was trimmed by 4 bases and the J gene end by 2 bases; junction bases not matched to a gene: 6. The CDR3 loop spans 15 amino acids. The V gene's germline CDR1 is SGHAT and CDR2 FQNNGV. Here the CDR3 DNA reads TGTGCCAGCAGCTCGTTATCAGGGGGCAACACTGAAGCTTTCTTT. It encodes CASSSLSGGNTEAFF.

The V gene is TRBV29-1, the J gene TRBJ2-5; TRBD2 is a possible D gene (6 bases). V was cut by 3 bases and J by 5 bases, with 16 bases left in between. Germline V gene sequence: CDR1 SQVTM, CDR2 ANQGSEA. CDR3 length: 14 amino acids. As DNA, the CDR3 is TGCAGCGTTGATAAGCTAATCGGAGGGGAGACCCAGTACTTC. The encoded protein is CSVDKLIGGETQYF. Filled out from reference TRBV29-1 and TRBJ2-5, the complete variable domain reads SAVISQKPSRDICQRGTSLTIQCQVDSQVTMMFWYRQQPGQSLTLIATANQGSEATYESGFVIDKFPISRPNLTFSTLTVSNMSPEDSSIYLCSVDKLIGGETQYFGPGTRLLVL.

V gene TRBV15 combines with J gene TRBJ2-1; 8 nucleotides line up with TRBD1. Germline trimming cut 2 bases from V and 4 bases from J; bases unmatched to any gene: 7. CDR3 length: 16 amino acids. Germline CDR1 LNHNV, CDR2 YYDKDF (reference sequence). CDR3 in amino acids: CATSRHSGTGYNEQFF. For the CDR3, the DNA is TGTGCCACCAGCAGACATTCCGGGACAGGTTACAATGAGCAGTTCTTC.

The V and J genes are TRBV5-1 and TRBJ2-5, with TRBD2 matching over 11 bases. Germline loops: CDR1 SGHRS, CDR2 YFSETQ. The CDR3 length is 17 residues. V lost 3 bases, J lost 8 bases, and 15 bases stayed unmatched. In DNA form, the CDR3 reads TGCGCCAGCAGCTCCCTCGGGCTAGCGGGAGGCCTATCAACCCAGTACTTC. It specifies CASSSLGLAGGLSTQYF.

This chain links TRBV7-6 with TRBJ2-1; TRBD2 matches 14 bases. The CDR3 runs 16 residues. Trimming at V came to 4 bases and at J to 5 bases, leaving 4 bases not matched to a gene. The germline V gene encodes CDR1 SGHVS and CDR2 FNYEAQ. CDR3 nucleotides: TGTGCCAGCAGCTCACCGACTAGCGGGGGGGACAATGAGCAGTTCTTC. Translation: CASSSPTSGGDNEQFF. Full variable domain (outside the CDR3, taken from reference TRBV7-6 and TRBJ2-1): GAGVSQSPRYKVTKRGQDVALRCDPISGHVSLYWYRQALGQGPEFLTYFNYEAQQDKSGLPNDRFSAERPEGSISTLTIQRTEQRDSAMYRCASSSPTSGGDNEQFFGPGTRLTVL.